The clone carrying this T cell receptor beta chain has ten or more counts. Its target is unknown. The junction does not match germline at one end; this may be a read error. The sample comes from a study of early T cells in non-severe SARS-CoV-2 infection. Whole-study context: Sequenced bulk RNA came from whole blood that was unsorted, and chains were unpaired.

This CDR3 has 15 amino acids. Study-level points and caveats: VDJdb matching skewed toward anti-spike CD8 responses, missing private and CD4 specificities.

Using its own MiXCR run on the 5' RACE reads, TCRdb lists one record per CDR3 protein. The sample carries 70,000 to 85,000 distinct CDR3 sequences, roughly 12% recorded once. The rearrangement uses TRBV6-7 and TRBJ2-1; 7 nucleotides agree with TRBD2. TRBV6-7 is an open reading frame whose function is uncertain. What was sequenced was whole blood. This sequence originates from an adult who was a healthcare worker with PCR-confirmed SARS-CoV-2 infection or an uninfected control (not recorded which). The chain's CDR3 is CASTYRDYIYNEQFF. The CDR3 nucleotides are TGTGCCAGCACTTACCGGGACTACATCTACAATGAGCAGTTCTTC.